The 12 T cell receptor beta chains below all came from one sample that was sequenced in a study of spatial heterogeneity in lung cancer. The sample's time point: sample taken at primary tumor resection. Points from the study as a whole: Tumor mutation counts were tracked by expanded intratumoral alpha and beta TCR counts.

One entry per CDR3 protein, called by TCRdb with MiXCR from the 5' RACE reads. This table has over 3,500 distinct CDR3 sequences, 6% to 7.5% appearing once. Their target antigens are unknown. Material: lung tumor tissue, obtained at surgery. These receptors originate from a male donor with early-stage non-small cell lung cancer.

This clonotype was seen repeatedly, ten times or more. This chain uses TRBV7-2 with TRBJ2-3; D may be TRBD1 (7 bases). Trimming pared 3 bases from V and 4 bases from J, leaving 11 bases between. Per the germline V gene, CDR1 is SGHTA and CDR2 is FQGNSA. The CDR3 runs to 14 residues. CDR3 in DNA: TGTGCCAGCAGCTTGGGCAGGGGGGCAGATACGCAGTATTTT. Its protein product is CASSLGRGADTQYF.

This clonotype was seen many times. The V call is TRBV6-1, the J call TRBJ2-3, with 9 nucleotides matching TRBD1. CDR1 is MNHNS and CDR2 is SASEGT in the germline V gene. The CDR3 runs 15 residues. J lost 3 bases, V lost 4 bases, and 5 bases had no gene match. The CDR3 loop reads CASSAGQGETDTQYF. CDR3 bases: TGTGCCAGCAGTGCGGGACAGGGCGAGACAGATACGCAGTATTTT.

This clonotype was observed at least ten times. The V and J genes are TRBV4-3 and TRBJ1-5, with D unclear. Germline CDR1 is LGHNA and CDR2 is YSLEER. The CDR3 is made up of 13 amino acids. V was cut by 3 bases and J by 7 bases, with 10 bases left in between. The CDR3 DNA reads as TGCGCCAGCAGCCAGACCGGCTTACAGCCCCAGCATTTT. Translating it yields CASSQTGLQPQHF.

This clonotype was picked up a small number of times. The rearrangement uses TRBV20-1 and TRBJ1-1; D is uncertain. This CDR3 is built from 13 residues. From germline, CDR1 is DFQATT and CDR2 SNEGSKA (reference sequence). Trimming cost V 0 bases and J 1 base, with 6 bases left between them. CDR3: CSARDPRNTEAFF. The CDR3 nucleotides read TGCAGTGCTAGAGATCCGAGGAACACTGAAGCTTTCTTT.

By proportion, this clonotype is medium-sized. The chain joins TRBV25-1 to TRBJ2-7, with 11 bases identical to TRBD2. The CDR3 extends over 15 amino acids. Germline V gene lookup returns CDR1 MGHDK and CDR2 SYGVNS. The J segment lost 5 bases and the V segment lost 3 bases, leaving 6 bases of the junction unmatched. The CDR3 DNA is TGTGCCAGCAGTGATCTAGCGGGAGGAGACAACGAGCAGTACTTC. Translating it yields CASSDLAGGDNEQYF.

Sample share makes this clonotype medium-sized. This chain joins TRBV29-1 and TRBJ2-4; no clear D. Trimming cost V 6 bases and J 6 bases, with 15 bases left between them. The germline V gene has CDR1 SQVTM and CDR2 ANQGSEA. CDR3 size: 13 residues. CDR3 bases: TGCAGCGTAGGATTCGGCCAAAGAAACATTCAGTACTTC. As protein: CSVGFGQRNIQYF. The full variable domain, rest sourced from reference TRBV29-1 and TRBJ2-4, is SAVISQKPSRDICQRGTSLTIQCQVDSQVTMMFWYRQQPGQSLTLIATANQGSEATYESGFVIDKFPISRPNLTFSTLTVSNMSPEDSSIYLCSVGFGQRNIQYFGAGTRLSVL.

This clonotype was seen many times. The chain employs TRBV18 and TRBJ1-5; D possibly corresponds to TRBD1 (5 bases). Germline-derived CDR1 and CDR2 are KGHSH and LQKENI. CDR3 size: 13 residues. Trimming stripped 2 bases from V and 5 bases from J, with 7 bases between. The CDR3 is CASSPTGDQPQHF. The CDR3 DNA is TGTGCCAGCTCACCAACGGGGGATCAGCCCCAGCATTTT.

In this sample, this clonotype turned up many times. The gene calls are TRBV24-1 and TRBJ2-3; D is tentatively TRBD1 or TRBD2 (5 bases each). The V end was cut by 1 base, the J end by 7 bases, with 11 bases between. The CDR3 spans 14 residues. CDR1 and CDR2 (germline): KGHDR, SFDVKD. CDR3: CATSDFTEGHTQYF. The CDR3 DNA follows: TGTGCCACCAGTGATTTCACTGAGGGACATACGCAGTATTTT.

The table lists this clonotype with a few counts. CDR3 nucleotide sequence: TGTGCCAGCAGCCCCGGACAGGCCCAAGAGACCCAGTACTTC. Its translation is CASSPGQAQETQYF. V gene TRBV7-2 combines with J gene TRBJ2-5; 7 nucleotides line up with TRBD1. J lost 1 base, V lost 5 bases, and 4 bases had no gene match. Germline V CDR1 and CDR2: SGHTA, FQGNSA. The CDR3 sequence is 14 residues long.

V usage is TRBV11-2 and J usage is TRBJ2-1, with TRBD2 matching 8 bases. The CDR3 runs to 15 residues. V dropped 5 bases and J dropped 4; count of bases not matched to a gene: 7. The germline V gene encodes CDR1 SGHAT and CDR2 FQNNGV. The CDR3 sequence is CASSRLAGGYNEQFF. CDR3 DNA: TGTGCCAGCAGCCGTCTAGCGGGCGGGTACAATGAGCAGTTCTTC.

This clonotype was found many times. The DNA of the CDR3 is TGTGCCAGCAGCGCTGGGACACCAACTTATAATGAAAAACTGTTTTTT. Translation gives CASSAGTPTYNEKLFF. This chain connects TRBV7-2 to TRBJ1-4; weak D call: TRBD1 (6 bases). Looked up from germline, CDR1 is SGHTA and CDR2 is FQGNSA. The length of the CDR3 is 16 residues. The V end lost 5 bases, the J end lost 4 bases, and 17 bases lay between the germline ends.

J is TRBJ1-6 and V is TRBV12-3 or TRBV12-4, with D possibly TRBD1 on 5 matching bases. The V gene lost 4 bases and the J gene lost 0 bases, with 7 bases spanning the gap. The CDR3 is 15 residues long. Written as DNA, the CDR3 is TGTGCCAGCAGTTCGGGGGACTCCTATAATTCACCCCTCCACTTT. Its protein is CASSSGDSYNSPLHF.